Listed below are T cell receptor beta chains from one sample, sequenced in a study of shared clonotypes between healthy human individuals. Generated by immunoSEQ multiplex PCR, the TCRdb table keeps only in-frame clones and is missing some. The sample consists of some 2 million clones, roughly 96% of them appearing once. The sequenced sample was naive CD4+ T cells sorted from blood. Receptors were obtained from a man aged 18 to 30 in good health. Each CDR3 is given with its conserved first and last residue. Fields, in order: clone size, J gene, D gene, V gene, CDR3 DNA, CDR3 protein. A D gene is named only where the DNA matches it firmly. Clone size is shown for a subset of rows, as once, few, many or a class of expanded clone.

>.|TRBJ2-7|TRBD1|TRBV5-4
TGTGCCAGCAGCTCCTCGGGGACAGGACACTACGAGCAGTACTTC
CASSSSGTGHYEQYF
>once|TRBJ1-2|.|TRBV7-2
TGTGCCAGCAGCTTATATATGGCTGGCTACACCTTC
CASSLYMAGYTF
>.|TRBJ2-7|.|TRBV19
TGTGCCAGTAGTATAGGACCCCCTAGTACAGAGCAGTACTTC
CASSIGPPSTEQYF
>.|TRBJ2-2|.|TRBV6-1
TGTGCCAGCAGTGAAGCGTACCAGGGACAGAACACCGGGGAGCTGTTTTTT
CASSEAYQGQNTGELFF
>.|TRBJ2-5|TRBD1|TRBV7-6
TGTGCCAGCAGCCCCCGCACAGGGGGGCAAGAGACCCAGTACTTC
CASSPRTGGQETQYF
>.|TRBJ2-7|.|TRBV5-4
TGTGCCAGCAGCTTGGAGCAGGCCTACGAGCAGTACTTC
CASSLEQAYEQYF
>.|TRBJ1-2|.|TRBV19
TGTGCCAGTAGTATTTTCACCTCCGGGACACCTAAAGGCTACACCTTC
CASSIFTSGTPKGYTF
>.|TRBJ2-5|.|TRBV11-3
TGTGCCAGCAGCCCCCTGGGGGGCCAAGAGACCCAGTACTTC
CASSPLGGQETQYF
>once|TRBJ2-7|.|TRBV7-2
TGTGCCAGCAGCTCAAGATTTGGGCAGTACTTC
CASSSRFGQYF
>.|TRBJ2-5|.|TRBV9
TGTGCCAGCAGCGTATTTGGGAAAGAGACCCAGTACTTC
CASSVFGKETQYF
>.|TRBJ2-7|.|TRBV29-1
TGCAGCGTTGTTCGGGACCGCTCCTACGAGCAGTACTTC
CSVVRDRSYEQYF
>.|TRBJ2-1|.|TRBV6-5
TGTGCCAGCAGAAAGCAAAGGAGCGCCAATGAGCAGTTCTTC
CASRKQRSANEQFF
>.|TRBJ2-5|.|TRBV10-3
TGTGCCATCAGTGCTCCAGGCCGGACCCAGTACTTC
CAISAPGRTQYF
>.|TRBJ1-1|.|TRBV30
TGTGCCTGGAGTGTACGGAGGGGGTCTGAAGCTTTCTTT
CAWSVRRGSEAFF
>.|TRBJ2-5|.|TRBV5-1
TGCGCCAGCAGCTTGGGGCAGGGGAAAGACAAGTACTTC
CASSLGQGKDKYF
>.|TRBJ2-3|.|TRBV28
TGTGCCAGCAGAAAAGAGCGGCCCACCGCAGATACGCAGTATTTT
CASRKERPTADTQYF
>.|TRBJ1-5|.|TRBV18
TGTGCCAGCTCACCACCGGCCCAGCCCCAGCATTTT
CASSPPAQPQHF
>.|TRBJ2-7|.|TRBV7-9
TGTGCCAGCAGCTTCGCCGGCGGCTACGAGCAGTACTTC
CASSFAGGYEQYF
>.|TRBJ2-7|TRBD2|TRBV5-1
TGCGCCAGCACTGTACTAGCGGGGCCGGCCTACGAGCAGTACTTC
CASTVLAGPAYEQYF
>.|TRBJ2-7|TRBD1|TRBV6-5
TGTGCCAGCAGTAGGGACAGGCTCTACGAGCAGTACTTC
CASSRDRLYEQYF
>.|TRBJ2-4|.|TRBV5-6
TGTGCCAGCAGCATTGAGACTGGGCATCAGTACTTC
CASSIETGHQYF
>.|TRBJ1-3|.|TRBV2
TGTGCCAGCAGTGAAGAGGGCTTCGCTGGAAACACCATATATTTT
CASSEEGFAGNTIYF
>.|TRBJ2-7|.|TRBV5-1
TGCGCCAGCACTCCTGAAGGGTCCTACGAGCAGTACTTC
CASTPEGSYEQYF
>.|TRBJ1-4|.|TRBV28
TGTGCCAGCAGTTCCGGTAGGGAGTGGGAAAAACTGTTTTTT
CASSSGREWEKLFF
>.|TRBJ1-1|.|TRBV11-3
TGTGCCAGCAGCCAGGGCACTGAAGCTTTCTTT
CASSQGTEAFF
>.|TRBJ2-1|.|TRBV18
TGTGCCAGCTCACCGACACAAGTCTCCTACAATGAGCAGTTCTTC
CASSPTQVSYNEQFF
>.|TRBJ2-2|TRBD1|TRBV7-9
TGTGCCAGCAGCTGGACAGGGAACACCGGGGAGCTGTTTTTT
CASSWTGNTGELFF
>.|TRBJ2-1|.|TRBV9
TGTGCCAGCAGCGTAGCTTGGGGATTAAACAATGAGCAGTTCTTC
CASSVAWGLNNEQFF
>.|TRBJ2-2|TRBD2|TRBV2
TGTGCCAGCAGTGATGGACTAGCGGGCTCCGGGGAGCTGTTTTTT
CASSDGLAGSGELFF
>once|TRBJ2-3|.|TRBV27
TGTGCCAGCAGTTTCGGCGGTACGCAGTATTTT
CASSFGGTQYF
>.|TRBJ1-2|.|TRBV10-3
TGTGCCATCAGTGAGTCAGCCCTAGCACAGATCTATGGCTACACCTTC
CAISESALAQIYGYTF
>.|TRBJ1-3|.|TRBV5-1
TGCGCCAGCAGCTTGGCGGGGTCCAGGTGGGGAAACACCATATATTTT
CASSLAGSRWGNTIYF
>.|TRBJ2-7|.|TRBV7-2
TGTGCCAGCAGCTCTTACCTACTAGAACTAGGCCTGAACTTC
CASSSYLLELGLNF
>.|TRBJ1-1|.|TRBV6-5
TGTGCCAGCAGTTACATCGCGTTAGCGGGCGCTGAAGCTTTCTTT
CASSYIALAGAEAFF
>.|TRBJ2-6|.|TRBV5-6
TGTGCCAGCAGCTTGGTTGGGGGTTGGGAGCCTGGGGCCAACGTCCTGACTTTC
CASSLVGGWEPGANVLTF
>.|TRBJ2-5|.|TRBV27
TGTGCCAGCAGGGGGCTCGGCGAGACCCAGTACTTC
CASRGLGETQYF
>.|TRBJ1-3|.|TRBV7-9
TGTGCCAGCAGCCATACTCGAAGAGGAAACACCATATATTTT
CASSHTRRGNTIYF
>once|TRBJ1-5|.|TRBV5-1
TGCGCCAGCAGCTTGGATCCAGTTAATCAGCCCCAGCATTTT
CASSLDPVNQPQHF
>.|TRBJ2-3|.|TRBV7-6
TGTGCCAGCAGCTTAGGTAGCCCTAGCACAGATACGCAGTATTTT
CASSLGSPSTDTQYF
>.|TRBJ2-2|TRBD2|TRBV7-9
TGTGCCAGCAGGGTGACTAGCGGTGGCACCGGGGAGCTGTTTTTT
CASRVTSGGTGELFF
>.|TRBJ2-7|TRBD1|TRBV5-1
TGCGCCAGCAGCCCAAGACAGGGGGCGCTTGACGAGCAGTACTTC
CASSPRQGALDEQYF
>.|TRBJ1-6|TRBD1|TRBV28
TGTGCCAGCAGTTCCCCCGTCGGACAGGGGGTTGGGTCACCCCTCCACTTT
CASSSPVGQGVGSPLHF
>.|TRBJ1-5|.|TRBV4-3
TGCGCCAGCAGCCAAGAAATTAACCTTAGCAATCAGCCCCAGCATTTT
CASSQEINLSNQPQHF
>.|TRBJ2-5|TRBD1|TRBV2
TGTGCCAGCAGGCCACAGGGGGTGGGAGAGACCCAGTACTTC
CASRPQGVGETQYF
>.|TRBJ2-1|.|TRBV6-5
TGTGCCAGCAGTTATGGCGGGGCGCCCTACAATGAGCAGTTCTTC
CASSYGGAPYNEQFF
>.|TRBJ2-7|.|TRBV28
TGTGCCAGCAGTTTATCCCAGGTTAGCTCCTACGAGCAGTACTTC
CASSLSQVSSYEQYF
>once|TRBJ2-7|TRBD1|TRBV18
TGTGCCAGCTCACCATTCAGGACAGGGAGCGAGCAGTACTTC
CASSPFRTGSEQYF
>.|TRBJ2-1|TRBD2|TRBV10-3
TGTGCCATCAGTCCAAGCGGGAGCTCCTACAATGAGCAGTTCTTC
CAISPSGSSYNEQFF
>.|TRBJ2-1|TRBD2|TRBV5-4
TGTGCCAGCAGCTCCGCTAGCGGGGCCAGATACAATGAGCAGTTCTTC
CASSSASGARYNEQFF
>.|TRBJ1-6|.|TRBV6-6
TGTGCCAGCAGGGGGACGGGGAATTCACCCCTCCACTTT
CASRGTGNSPLHF
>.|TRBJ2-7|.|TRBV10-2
TGCGCCAGCAGTGAGGGGGGTCGGAGCAGCAGCTACGAGCAGTACTTC
CASSEGGRSSSYEQYF
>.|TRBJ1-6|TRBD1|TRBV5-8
TGTGCCAGCAGCTTGGAAGGGACAGGGGCAGGGTCACCCCTCCACTTT
CASSLEGTGAGSPLHF